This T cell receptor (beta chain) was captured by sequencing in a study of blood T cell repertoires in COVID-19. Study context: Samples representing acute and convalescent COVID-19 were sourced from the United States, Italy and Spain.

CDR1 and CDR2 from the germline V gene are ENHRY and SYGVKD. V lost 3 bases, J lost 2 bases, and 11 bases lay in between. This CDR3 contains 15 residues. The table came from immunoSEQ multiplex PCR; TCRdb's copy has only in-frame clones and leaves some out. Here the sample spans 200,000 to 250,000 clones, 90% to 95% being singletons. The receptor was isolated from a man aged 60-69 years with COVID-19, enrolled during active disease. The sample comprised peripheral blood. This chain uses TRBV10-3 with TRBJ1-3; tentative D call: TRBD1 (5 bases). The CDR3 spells CAISDTGLPGNTIYF. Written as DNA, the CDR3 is TGTGCCATCAGTGACACAGGCCTACCTGGAAACACCATATATTTT.